This TCR beta chain is drawn from a study of glioma-infiltrating T cells after dendritic cell vaccination. Sequenced by immunoSEQ multiplex PCR; TCRdb stores in-frame clones only, minus some. This table has tens of thousands of clones, roughly 85% appearing once. The CDR3 spans 10 residues. V lost 7 bases and J lost 8, with 11 bases in between. Per the germline V gene, CDR1 is GTSNPN and CDR2 is SVGIG (reference sequence). As concerns this clone: What it binds is not known.

Stated time point: after dendritic cell vaccination, including at tumor progression/relapse. Study-wide results and limits: TCR clonality showed no direct relationship with survival.

The source is a human donor with glioblastoma. The source was blood, collected after dendritic cell vaccination. The V and J genes are TRBV30 and TRBJ1-2; unclear D gene. Here the CDR3 reads CALLREGYTF. CDR3 in DNA: TGTGCCTTACTACGTGAAGGCTACACCTTC.